This TCR beta chain originates from a study of cytomegalovirus exposure and HLA in healthy donors. Study outcomes and limitations: The authors later found HLA-associated TCR beta chains more clonally expanded than equally common others. Reportedly, HLA-A and HLA-B alleles of most subjects were accurately predicted from TCR beta.

Although they were nominally healthy when sampled, donors likely had unrecorded immune exposures. Details on this clone: Its target is not known.

The PCR made use of 60 Vbeta and 13 Jbeta primers. Assay used: immunoSEQ multiplex PCR; TCRdb lists only in-frame clones, some missing. The sample shows about 51,000 clones, and about 25% sits with its ten largest clones. V trimming: 2 bases; J trimming: 2 bases; junction bases outside the gene matches: 4. The CDR3 loop spans 15 amino acids. CDR1 is SGHVS, CDR2 FQNEAQ, per germline. The V gene is TRBV7-8, the J gene TRBJ2-5, with 8 bases lining up with TRBD2. The sample consisted of PBMCs. The clonotype was recovered from a man in his forties in good health and CMV-seropositive. In DNA, the CDR3 is TGTGCCAGCAGCTTAACCTCTAGCGGGCAAGAGACCCAGTACTTC. This gives the protein CASSLTSSGQETQYF. Drawing the rest from reference TRBV7-8 and TRBJ2-5, the complete variable domain is GAGVSQSPRYKVAKRGQDVALRCDPISGHVSLFWYQQALGQGPEFLTYFQNEAQLDKSGLPSDRFFAERPEGSVSTLKIQRTQQEDSAVYLCASSLTSSGQETQYFGPGTRLLVL.